The clone carrying this T cell receptor (beta chain) was recorded once. Its antigen is undetermined. The record originates from a study of CD39 and CD103 CD8 tumor-infiltrating T cells. About the research overall: Repertoire comparisons were shown for four patients, including a melanoma patient. Study findings and constraints: DP CD8 TILs appeared more oligoclonal than DN and SP CD8 TILs and blood memory CD8 T cells.

CD8+CD4-CD45RA- cells, CCR7-positive or negative, formed the memory CD8 sort. Genomic DNA came from 10,000 to 100,000 sorted cells per subset. Profiling relied on immunoSEQ multiplex PCR, and the TCRdb table lists in-frame clones only, not all of them. The table lists thousands of clones, around 66% of them singletons. Sequencing was done on a sample of CD8+ T cells sorted from blood. Subset given: total memory CD8 T cells (CD45RA-CCR7+/-) from blood or uninvolved lymph node. The clonotype comes from a human donor with head and neck squamous cell carcinoma.

CDR3 residues: CASSDLPIAGSFLTYNEQFF. The CDR3 DNA sequence: TGTGCCAGCAGTGACCTTCCTATAGCGGGGTCTTTCTTAACCTACAATGAGCAGTTCTTC. The V and J genes are TRBV2 and TRBJ2-1; 8 bases line up with TRBD2. J lost 2 bases, V lost 3 bases, and 18 bases had no gene match. CDR3 length: 20 residues. The germline gives CDR1 SNHLY, CDR2 FYNNEI.